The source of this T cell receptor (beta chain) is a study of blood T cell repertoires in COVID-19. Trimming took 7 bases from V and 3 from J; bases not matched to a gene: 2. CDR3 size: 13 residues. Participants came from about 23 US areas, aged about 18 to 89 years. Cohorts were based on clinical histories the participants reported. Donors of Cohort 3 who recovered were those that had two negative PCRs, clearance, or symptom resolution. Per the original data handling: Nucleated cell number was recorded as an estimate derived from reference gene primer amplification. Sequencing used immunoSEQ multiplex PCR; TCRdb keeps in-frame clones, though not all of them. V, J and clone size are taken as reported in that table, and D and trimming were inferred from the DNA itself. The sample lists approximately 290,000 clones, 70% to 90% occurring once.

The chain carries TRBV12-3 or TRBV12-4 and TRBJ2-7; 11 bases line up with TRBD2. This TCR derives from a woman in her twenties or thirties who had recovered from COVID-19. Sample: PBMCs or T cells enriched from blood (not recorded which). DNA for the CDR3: TGTGCCAGCACTCTAGCGGGAGGCTACGAGCAGTACTTC. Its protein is CASTLAGGYEQYF.